This TCR beta chain was captured by sequencing in a study of vaccination and CD4 T cells after COVID-19. CDR1 MNHEY and CDR2 SMNVEV come from the germline V gene (reference sequence). CDR3 length equals 15 residues. Deletions cut 6 bases from V and 3 bases from J, with 16 bases between. This sample's treatment: approximately nine-day PBMC culture with coronavirus spike peptide pools or control peptides (ViraFEST assay). The assay that was used to sequence DNA from cultured CD4+ T cells was the Oncomine TCR Beta short-read assay. TCRdb redid the calling of the PCR reads with MiXCR, one entry per CDR3 protein. The profile shows around 15,000 distinct CDR3 sequences, around 56% of them singletons. As to this clonotype: Its antigen is not known.

V and J are TRBV27 and TRBJ2-3; a weak D match, TRBD2 (6 bases). The specimen was CD4+ T cells from blood, cultured in vitro. The source of this sequence is a human donor who had recovered from COVID-19. CDR3 sequence: CASSPGLPGTDTQYF. In DNA, the CDR3 is TGTGCCAGCAGCCCAGGACTACCGGGTACAGATACGCAGTATTTT.